The 15 T cell receptor beta chains given below trace back to one sample, sequenced in a study of cytomegalovirus exposure and HLA in healthy donors. PCR was performed using 60 Vbeta and 13 Jbeta primers. This table comes from immunoSEQ multiplex PCR, and its TCRdb copy is limited to in-frame clones, with some not included. The table has 95,000 to 150,000 clones, approximately 70% seen once. Sequenced material: PBMCs. These TCRs come from a man between 18 and 29 years old in good health and CMV-seronegative.

The CDR3 loop is CASSDWGGVGTEAFF. The CDR3 coding sequence is TGTGCCAGCAGTGATTGGGGGGGGGTGGGCACTGAAGCTTTCTTT. J is TRBJ1-1 and V is TRBV25-1; weak D call: TRBD1 (5 bases). The germline CDR1 and CDR2 sequences are MGHDK and SYGVNS. V lost 3 bases and J 4 bases, leaving 15 bases between the germline ends. The CDR3 has 15 residues.

This clone was detected only once. V is TRBV7-2 and J is TRBJ2-5; 11 nucleotides line up with TRBD2. Germline assignment: CDR1 SGHTA and CDR2 FQGNSA. CDR3 length: 16 amino acids. J was trimmed by 5 bases and V by 1 base; bases with no gene match: 6. CDR3 in DNA: TGTGCCAGCAGCTTAGATTTAGCGGGGGGGCTGGAGACCCAGTACTTC. As protein: CASSLDLAGGLETQYF.

The chain has TRBV5-1 and TRBJ2-6; 7 positions match TRBD1. The J segment lost 2 bases and the V segment lost 3 bases, leaving 8 bases of the junction unmatched. The CDR3 runs to 17 residues. Per germline, CDR1 SGHRS and CDR2 YFSETQ. CDR3 protein: CASSSTLQGPGANVLTF. The CDR3 DNA reads TGCGCCAGCAGCTCAACCCTACAGGGGCCTGGGGCCAACGTCCTGACTTTC.

This clone was counted between two and nine times. The chain is built from TRBV29-1 and TRBJ1-1, with 8 bases identical to TRBD1. The germline V gene encodes CDR1 SQVTM and CDR2 ANQGSEA. This CDR3 has 12 amino acids. J was trimmed by 8 bases and V by 5 bases; bases with no gene match: 7. CDR3 sequence: CSVSHRGEEAFF. The DNA for the CDR3 is TGCAGCGTTTCTCACAGGGGGGAAGAAGCTTTCTTT.

This chain uses TRBV2 with TRBJ1-5, with D uncertain. V lost 1 base and J 9 bases, leaving 10 bases between the germline ends. There are 13 residues in the CDR3. In germline, CDR1 is SNHLY, CDR2 FYNNEI. This chain's CDR3 is CASSEERMGPQHF. In nucleotides, the CDR3 is TGTGCCAGCAGTGAAGAGAGGATGGGGCCCCAGCATTTT. The full variable domain, its missing parts supplied by reference TRBV2 and TRBJ1-5, is EPEVTQTPSHQVTQMGQEVILRCVPISNHLYFYWYRQILGQKVEFLVSFYNNEISEKSEIFDDQFSVERPDGSNFTLKIRSTKLEDSAMYFCASSEERMGPQHFGDGTRLSIL.

The chain joins TRBV6-5 to TRBJ1-1, with unresolved D. Trimming took 2 bases from V and 2 from J, leaving 12 bases between them. CDR1 is MNHEY and CDR2 is SVGAGI in the germline V gene. CDR3 length: 15 amino acids. The CDR3 loop reads CASSYGAGLNTEAFF. CDR3 coding DNA: TGTGCCAGCAGTTACGGAGCCGGCCTTAACACTGAAGCTTTCTTT.

The chain has TRBV5-1 and TRBJ2-2; possible D gene TRBD1, 6 bases. The ends were cut back, 4 bases at V and 2 bases at J, with 12 bases in the middle. Germline CDR1 SGHRS, CDR2 YFSETQ. CDR3 length: 15 residues. The chain's CDR3 is CASSPGTINTGELFF. The CDR3 DNA reads as TGCGCCAGCAGCCCCGGGACAATAAACACCGGGGAGCTGTTTTTT. The full variable domain, rest sourced from reference TRBV5-1 and TRBJ2-2, is KAGVTQTPRYLIKTRGQQVTLSCSPISGHRSVSWYQQTPGQGLQFLFEYFSETQRNKGNFPGRFSGRQFSNSRSEMNVSTLELGDSALYLCASSPGTINTGELFFGEGSRLTVL.

V usage is TRBV15 and J usage is TRBJ2-5; no firm D call. TRBJ2-7 explains the end of the DNA better; the J call may be wrong. CDR1 and CDR2 from the germline V gene are LNHNV and YYDKDF (reference sequence). CDR3 length: 14 residues. The CDR3 region has the DNA TGTGCCACCTCATCGCAAGCGCAGACCTACGAGCAGTACTTC. It specifies CATSSQAQTYEQYF.

This chain links TRBV27 with TRBJ2-7; no reliable D call. V lost 2 bases and J 9 bases, leaving 17 bases between the germline ends. Germline CDR1 reads MNHEY; CDR2 reads SMNVEV (reference sequence). This CDR3 region has 14 residues. CDR3 coding DNA: TGTGCCAGCAGTTTAGTTCGCAGTCCCCATGGGCAGTACTTC. The encoded protein is CASSLVRSPHGQYF.

The chain recombines TRBV27 with TRBJ2-7, with TRBD1 identical over 9 bases. Germline CDR1 and CDR2: MNHEY and SMNVEV (reference sequence). The CDR3 totals 15 residues. Unmatched junction bases numbered 5, after V lost 0 bases and J lost 5 bases. Written as DNA, the CDR3 is TGTGCCAGCAGTTTATCTTGGACAGGGGTGCACGAGCAGTACTTC. Its protein is CASSLSWTGVHEQYF.

This clone appeared a few times. The chain employs TRBV7-2 and TRBJ2-7; D is uncertain. The germline V gene encodes CDR1 SGHTA and CDR2 FQGNSA. V lost 5 bases, J lost 2 bases, and 13 bases lay in between. The CDR3 is 14 amino acids. The CDR3 region has the DNA TGTGCCAGCAGCAATAACCGGGTAGCCTACGAGCAGTACTTC. Its translation is CASSNNRVAYEQYF.

CDR3 residues: CASSQEVAGSISSYNEQFF. The CDR3 coding sequence is TGTGCCAGCAGCCAAGAGGTAGCGGGGTCCATAAGCTCCTACAATGAGCAGTTCTTC. The chain uses TRBV14 and TRBJ2-1, with 8 bases that match TRBD2. The germline CDR1 and CDR2 sequences are SGHDN and FVKESK. V gave up 0 bases and J gave up 0 bases; unmatched junction bases: 10. This CDR3 has 19 residues.

This clone turned up a few times. The chain combines TRBV5-4 with TRBJ2-5; D is ambiguous. Germline V gene data show CDR1 as SGHNT and CDR2 as YYREEE (reference sequence). The CDR3 sequence is 13 residues long. The V and J ends lost 0 bases and 5 bases respectively, with 8 bases between them. The CDR3 DNA sequence: TGTGCCAGCAGCTTGGATCCCGGGGAGACCCAGTACTTC. Amino acid sequence: CASSLDPGETQYF.

V usage is TRBV19 and J usage is TRBJ1-1, with D unresolved. This CDR3 is 14 amino acids long. Trimming stripped 7 bases from V and 5 bases from J, with 17 bases between. The V gene's germline CDR1 is LNHDA and CDR2 SQIVND (reference sequence). CDR3 bases: TGTGCCAGTAAGTGGAGGGAGGAGGGAACTGAAGCTTTCTTT. Protein product: CASKWREEGTEAFF.

V is TRBV5-4 and J is TRBJ2-7, with TRBD1 identical over 7 bases. The germline gives CDR1 SGHNT, CDR2 YYREEE (reference sequence). Losses at the gene ends were 4 bases for V and 2 bases for J; bases not matched to a gene: 6. CDR3 length: 14 amino acids. CDR3 nucleotides: TGTGCCAGCAGCGCCACGGGACAGACCTACGAGCAGTACTTC. Translating gives CASSATGQTYEQYF.